This entry lists 25 T cell receptor beta chains sequenced from one sample in a study of T cells in Graves' hyperthyroidism and ophthalmopathy. TCR beta CDR3 regions were amplified from RNA transcripts. HTBI primers were used for first-round RT-PCR of the TCR CDR3. TCRdb redid the calling of the multiplex PCR reads with MiXCR, one entry per CDR3 protein. The table records hundreds of thousands of distinct CDR3 sequences, roughly 15% of them present only once. Sequenced input: blood. These TCRs come from a woman in her 50s with Graves' ophthalmopathy.

The CDR3 bases are TGCAGTGCTAGAATCCCCATTGGAGTGAACACTGAAGCTTTCTTT. Translation: CSARIPIGVNTEAFF. The rearrangement joins TRBV20-1 to TRBJ1-1; D unclear. With 2 bases removed from V and 0 bases from J, the gap between germline ends came to 13 bases. The germline V gene has CDR1 DFQATT and CDR2 SNEGSKA (reference sequence). The length of the CDR3 is 15 residues.

V gene TRBV20-1 combines with J gene TRBJ1-3; D may be TRBD1 (6 bases). Trimming took 3 bases from V and 0 from J, leaving 24 bases between them. Per the germline V gene, CDR1 is DFQATT and CDR2 is SNEGSKA (reference sequence). The CDR3 runs to 19 residues. The CDR3 is CSASLLQPGHSVSGNTIYF. Here the CDR3 DNA reads TGCAGTGCTAGCCTACTACAGCCGGGACACTCCGTCTCTGGAAACACCATATATTTT.

The chain joins TRBV24-1 to TRBJ2-7; D may be TRBD1 (6 bases). CDR1 is KGHDR, CDR2 SFDVKD, per germline. V gave up 0 bases and J gave up 3 bases, with 14 bases separating them. The CDR3 loop spans 16 amino acids. This chain's CDR3 is CATSDLSEEGHYEQYF. CDR3 nucleotide sequence: TGTGCCACCAGTGATTTGAGTGAAGAGGGACACTACGAGCAGTACTTC.

The V gene is TRBV6-1, the J gene TRBJ1-3; TRBD1 might be the D (6 bases). The length of the CDR3 is 19 residues. Deletions cut 6 bases from V and 1 base from J, with 25 bases between. Germline V lookup: CDR1 MNHNS, CDR2 SASEGT. The CDR3 loop is CASSNRRGGTPTSGNTIYF. The CDR3 DNA sequence: TGTGCCAGCAGCAACCGCCGGGGTGGGACACCTACTTCTGGAAACACCATATATTTT.

The rearrangement uses TRBV4-3 and TRBJ2-6, with D unresolved. Germline CDR1 reads LGHNA; CDR2 reads YSLEER. The V gene lost 1 base and the J gene lost 0 bases, with 13 bases spanning the gap. The CDR3 is made up of 18 amino acids. The CDR3 protein is CASSQGVARSSGANVLTF. CDR3 DNA sequence: TGCGCCAGCAGCCAAGGAGTTGCGCGCAGCTCTGGGGCCAACGTCCTGACTTTC.

This clonotype was counted at least ten times. The chain links TRBV6-2 or TRBV6-3 to TRBJ2-5; D uncertain. The CDR3 runs to 13 residues. Trimming stripped 0 bases from V and 5 bases from J, with 7 bases between. CDR1 is MNHEY, CDR2 SVGEGT, per germline. The CDR3 DNA sequence: TGTGCCAGCAGTTACTCGTCGTGGGAGACCCAGTACTTC. It encodes CASSYSSWETQYF.

This chain connects TRBV9 to TRBJ2-7, with TRBD1 matching over 9 bases. The CDR3 spans 14 residues. Germline loops: CDR1 SGDLS, CDR2 YYNGEE. Trimming cost V 6 bases and J 3 bases; bases outside gene matches: 7. CDR3 residues: CASNSTGGIYEQYF. The CDR3 DNA reads as TGTGCCAGCAACTCGACAGGGGGTATCTACGAGCAGTACTTC.

This clonotype was seen repeatedly, ten times or more. The J gene is TRBJ1-5, the V gene TRBV6-2 or TRBV6-3, with TRBD1 matching 10 bases. Per the germline V gene, CDR1 is MNHEY and CDR2 is SVGEGT. The V and J ends lost 0 bases and 6 bases, in that order; junction bases with no gene match: 11. This CDR3 has 18 amino acids. In DNA, the CDR3 is TGTGCCAGCAGTTACTCACGAAGACAGGGGGCTCAAAGTCAGCCCCAGCATTTT. Translating gives CASSYSRRQGAQSQPQHF.

This clonotype has only a few counts. The J gene is TRBJ2-2, the V gene TRBV9; unclear D gene. This CDR3 comprises 14 residues. The V gene lost 2 bases and the J gene lost 3 bases, with 8 bases spanning the gap. In germline, CDR1 is SGDLS, CDR2 YYNGEE. In nucleotides, the CDR3 is TGTGCCAGCAGCGTCCTACGTGACACCGGGGAGCTGTTTTTT. This gives the protein CASSVLRDTGELFF.

V is TRBV2 and J is TRBJ2-2; D is perhaps TRBD2 (6 bases). Trimming removed 3 bases at V and 7 bases at J, with 9 bases between. Germline V lookup: CDR1 SNHLY, CDR2 FYNNEI. The CDR3 is 13 residues long. The CDR3 sequence is CASSESRGGELFF. The CDR3 nucleotides are TGTGCCAGCAGTGAGTCGCGGGGCGGGGAGCTGTTTTTT. The full variable domain, completed using reference TRBV2 and TRBJ2-2, is EPEVTQTPSHQVTQMGQEVILRCVPISNHLYFYWYRQILGQKVEFLVSFYNNEISEKSEIFDDQFSVERPDGSNFTLKIRSTKLEDSAMYFCASSESRGGELFFGEGSRLTVL.

This sequence joins TRBV6-1 and TRBJ1-5, with D uncertain. This CDR3 contains 18 residues. Germline CDR1 reads MNHNS; CDR2 reads SASEGT. Trimming shortened V by 6 bases and J by 4 bases, and 25 bases separated the two germline ends. The CDR3 spells CASSAGRAHPAVNQPQHF. As DNA, the CDR3 is TGTGCCAGCAGCGCCGGGCGGGCCCACCCCGCCGTGAATCAGCCCCAGCATTTT.

In this sample, this clonotype turned up many times. Here the CDR3 reads CASSLAGTSDEKLFF. The CDR3 DNA follows: TGCGCCAGCAGCTTGGCCGGGACCTCGGATGAAAAACTGTTTTTT. The V and J genes are TRBV5-1 and TRBJ1-4, with D perhaps TRBD1 (5 bases). The CDR3 runs 15 residues. The V gene lost 0 bases and the J gene lost 6 bases, with 12 bases spanning the gap. Germline CDR1 is SGHRS and CDR2 is YFSETQ.

This clonotype showed up many times. This sequence joins TRBV20-1 and TRBJ2-3; 7 nucleotides agree with TRBD2. The V and J ends lost 5 bases and 3 bases, in that order; junction bases with no gene match: 14. The CDR3 contains 16 residues. CDR1 DFQATT and CDR2 SNEGSKA come from the germline V gene (reference sequence). Here the CDR3 reads CSAAGSGRVGTDTQYF. CDR3 nucleotide sequence: TGCAGTGCTGCGGGAAGTGGGAGGGTTGGTACAGATACGCAGTATTTT.

This sequence joins TRBV28 and TRBJ1-2; 9 nucleotides match TRBD1. CDR1 and CDR2 from the germline V gene are MDHEN and SYDVKM. CDR3 size: 16 residues. V was clipped by 6 bases and J by 3 bases; unmatched bases: 11. For the CDR3, the DNA is TGTGCCAGCAGGCTTACCGGGACAGGGTTCTACTATGGCTACACCTTC. Its translation: CASRLTGTGFYYGYTF.

This clonotype was counted a few times. The chain combines TRBV6-1 with TRBJ1-5, with D possibly matching TRBD1 (6 bases). Deletions cut 6 bases from V and 7 bases from J, with 13 bases between. CDR3 size: 13 residues. Germline CDR1 MNHNS, CDR2 SASEGT. CDR3 DNA: TGTGCCAGCAGACCCCGGGGGCTGCAGCCCCAGCATTTT. Translated: CASRPRGLQPQHF.

This clonotype was recorded many times. V usage is TRBV3-1 and J usage is TRBJ2-7, with 9 bases fitting TRBD2. The CDR3 is made up of 15 amino acids. Germline assignment: CDR1 LGHDT and CDR2 YNNKEL (reference sequence). V dropped 4 bases and J dropped 3; count of bases not matched to a gene: 7. The DNA of the CDR3 is TGTGCCAGCAGCCTGATCGGGACTAGCAGCTACGAGCAGTACTTC. This sequence encodes CASSLIGTSSYEQYF.

The chain has TRBV9 and TRBJ2-3; tentatively, D is TRBD2 (6 bases). From germline, CDR1 is SGDLS and CDR2 YYNGEE. This CDR3 region has 17 residues. V gave up 3 bases and J gave up 2 bases, with 19 bases separating them. The CDR3 region has the DNA TGTGCCAGCAGCGCAAGGATCGGGGCGGGAATCACAGATACGCAGTATTTT. Amino acids: CASSARIGAGITDTQYF.

In regard to this clonotype: A much larger clone differs from this one at a single base, so this may be a read error. This chain connects TRBV6-2 or TRBV6-3 to TRBJ2-5; D may match TRBD1 or TRBD2 (5 bases each). This CDR3 region has 14 residues. Germline V lookup: CDR1 MNHEY, CDR2 SVGEGT. CDR3 in amino acids: CASRAGGTGQTRYF. CDR3 sequence (DNA): TGTGCCAGCAGGGCTGGGGGAACCGGGCAGACCCGGTACTTC.

This clonotype was seen ten or more times. The chain carries TRBV12-3 or TRBV12-4 and TRBJ2-3, with D perhaps assigned TRBD1 or TRBD2 (5 bases each). The CDR3 is 17 residues long. Trimming took 7 bases from V and 2 from J, leaving 22 bases between them. The CDR3 region has the DNA TGTGCCAGCACCCTTATTTTGGGGGAGATAGCCACAGATACGCAGTATTTT. This gives the protein CASTLILGEIATDTQYF.

CDR3 bases: TGTGCCAGCAGGGGCGGGACAGGGGGCCGTCGTGATGGCTACACCTTC. Translated, it gives CASRGGTGGRRDGYTF. The chain combines TRBV11-2 with TRBJ1-2, with 12 bases matching TRBD1. Germline V gene data show CDR1 as SGHAT and CDR2 as FQNNGV. The CDR3 is 16 amino acids. V dropped 6 bases and J dropped 6; count of bases not matched to a gene: 11. Full variable domain (remainder filled in from reference TRBV11-2 and TRBJ1-2): EAGVAQSPRYKIIEKRQSVAFWCNPISGHATLYWYQQILGQGPKLLIQFQNNGVVDDSQLPKDRFSAERLKGVDSTLKIQPAKLEDSAVYLCASRGGTGGRRDGYTFGSGTRLTVV.

The sample holds a few counts of this clonotype. V usage is TRBV15 and J usage is TRBJ1-2, with D possibly matching TRBD1 (5 bases). The CDR3 spans 14 residues. CDR1 and CDR2 from the germline V gene are LNHNV and YYDKDF (reference sequence). The V gene lost 4 bases and the J gene lost 4 bases, with 13 bases spanning the gap. CDR3 in amino acids: CATSTDSGGYGYTF. In DNA form, the CDR3 reads TGTGCCACCAGCACTGATAGCGGGGGCTATGGCTACACCTTC. Full variable domain (rest looked up from reference TRBV15 and TRBJ1-2): DAMVIQNPRYQVTQFGKPVTLSCSQTLNHNVMYWYQQKSSQAPKLLFHYYDKDFNNEADTPDNFQSRRPNTSFCFLDIRSPGLGDTAMYLCATSTDSGGYGYTFGSGTRLTVV.

Ten or more counts support this clonotype. The CDR3 coding sequence is TGCAGCGTTGAATTACAGGGCGCGAACACTGAAGCTTTCTTT. As protein: CSVELQGANTEAFF. V gene TRBV29-1 combines with J gene TRBJ1-1; D perhaps matches TRBD1 (6 bases). Germline CDR1 and CDR2: SQVTM and ANQGSEA. CDR3 size: 14 residues. V lost 2 bases to trimming and J lost 1 base, with 11 bases between them.

This clonotype turned up a few times. CDR3 residues: CASSVGQENQPQHF. DNA of the CDR3: TGTGCCAGCAGTGTGGGACAGGAGAATCAGCCCCAGCATTTT. This chain connects TRBV6-1 to TRBJ1-5, with TRBD1 matching over 8 bases. This CDR3 has 14 residues. From germline, CDR1 is MNHNS and CDR2 SASEGT. V lost 4 bases to trimming and J lost 4 bases; unmatched junction nucleotides: 3.

This clonotype was counted at least ten times. The gene calls are TRBV20-1 and TRBJ2-7, with 7 bases aligning to TRBD2. Germline assignment: CDR1 DFQATT and CDR2 SNEGSKA (reference sequence). The V and J ends lost 3 bases and 0 bases, in that order; junction bases with no gene match: 11. This CDR3 comprises 16 residues. CDR3 nucleotides: TGCAGTGCTAGCGGGAGGTTAGAAACTGGCTCCTACGAGCAGTACTTC. This sequence encodes CSASGRLETGSYEQYF.

The V and J genes are TRBV3-1 and TRBJ2-7; 14 bases are shared with TRBD2. The CDR3 runs 16 residues. Germline-derived CDR1 and CDR2 are LGHDT and YNNKEL (reference sequence). Unmatched junction bases numbered 5, after V lost 2 bases and J lost 5 bases. CDR3 protein: CASSQPGLAGVNEQYF. The CDR3 bases are TGTGCCAGCAGCCAACCGGGACTAGCGGGAGTGAACGAGCAGTACTTC.